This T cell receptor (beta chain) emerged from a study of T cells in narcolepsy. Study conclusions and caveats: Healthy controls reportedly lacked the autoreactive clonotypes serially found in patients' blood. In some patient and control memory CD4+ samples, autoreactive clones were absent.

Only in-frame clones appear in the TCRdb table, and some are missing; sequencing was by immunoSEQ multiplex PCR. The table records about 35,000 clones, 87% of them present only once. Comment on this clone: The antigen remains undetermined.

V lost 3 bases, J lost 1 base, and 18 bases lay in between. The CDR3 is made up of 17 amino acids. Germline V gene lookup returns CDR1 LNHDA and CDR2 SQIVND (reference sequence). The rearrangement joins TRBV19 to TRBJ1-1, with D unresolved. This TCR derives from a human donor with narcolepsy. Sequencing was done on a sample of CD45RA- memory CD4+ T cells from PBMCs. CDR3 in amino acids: CASSMPSGLVGNTEAFF. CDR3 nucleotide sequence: TGTGCCAGTAGTATGCCCTCCGGTCTGGTCGGGAACACTGAAGCTTTCTTT.